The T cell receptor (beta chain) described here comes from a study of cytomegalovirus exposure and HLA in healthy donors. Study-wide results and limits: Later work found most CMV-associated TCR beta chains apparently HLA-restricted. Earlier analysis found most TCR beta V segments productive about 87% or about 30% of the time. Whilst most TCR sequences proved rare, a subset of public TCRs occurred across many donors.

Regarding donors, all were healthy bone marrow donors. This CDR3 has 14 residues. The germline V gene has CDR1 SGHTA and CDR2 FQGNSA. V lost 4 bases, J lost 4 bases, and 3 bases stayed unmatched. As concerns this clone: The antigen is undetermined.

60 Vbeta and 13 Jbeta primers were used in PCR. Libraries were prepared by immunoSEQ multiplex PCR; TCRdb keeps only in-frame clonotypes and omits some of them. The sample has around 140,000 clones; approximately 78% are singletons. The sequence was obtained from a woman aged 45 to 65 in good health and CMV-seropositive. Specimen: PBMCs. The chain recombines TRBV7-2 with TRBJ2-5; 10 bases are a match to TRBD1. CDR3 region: CASSWDRGRETQYF. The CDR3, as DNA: TGTGCCAGCAGCTGGGACAGGGGACGAGAGACCCAGTACTTC.